Shown below are 11 T cell receptor beta chains from a single sample sequenced in a study of regulatory T cells in long-lasting Graves disease. To make TCR beta libraries, researchers used iRepertoire HTBI primers and Arm-PCR of CDR3 regions. TCRdb re-derived calls from the multiplex PCR reads in MiXCR, one entry per CDR3 protein. The data hold 200,000 to 250,000 distinct CDR3 sequences, with 20% to 25% observed a single time. Time point meaning: newly diagnosed GD, antithyroid drugs for less than 3 months. Extracted PBMC RNA gave rise to the TCR library. The starting material was peripheral blood mononuclear cells (PBMCs), obtained at new diagnosis, from a patient treated with antithyroid drugs. These TCRs come from a female donor with Graves disease.

The V call is TRBV14, the J call TRBJ1-1; no firm D call. V lost 1 base and J lost 4, with 7 bases in between. The CDR3 covers 13 residues. The V gene's germline CDR1 is SGHDN and CDR2 FVKESK. Here the CDR3 reads CASSQGPSTEAFF. The CDR3 DNA reads as TGTGCCAGCAGCCAAGGGCCGAGCACTGAAGCTTTCTTT.

V usage is TRBV20-1 and J usage is TRBJ2-2, with D perhaps given as TRBD1 or TRBD2 (6 bases each). The CDR3 is made up of 16 amino acids. Per the germline V gene, CDR1 is DFQATT and CDR2 is SNEGSKA (reference sequence). CDR3 in amino acids: CSATPTGATDTGELFF. The CDR3 coding sequence is TGCAGCGCCACGCCCACGGGGGCCACGGACACCGGGGAGCTGTTTTTT.

The chain has TRBV29-1 and TRBJ2-4, with D hard to call. The CDR3 contains 13 residues. V lost 2 bases, J lost 0 bases, and 5 bases lay in between. CDR1 is SQVTM, CDR2 ANQGSEA, per germline. CDR3 sequence (DNA): TGCAGCGTTGAAAGGGAAGCCAAAAACATTCAGTACTTC. This sequence encodes CSVEREAKNIQYF. Filled out from reference TRBV29-1 and TRBJ2-4, the complete variable domain reads SAVISQKPSRDICQRGTSLTIQCQVDSQVTMMFWYRQQPGQSLTLIATANQGSEATYESGFVIDKFPISRPNLTFSTLTVSNMSPEDSSIYLCSVEREAKNIQYFGAGTRLSVL.

There are many counts of this clonotype. This chain links TRBV20-1 with TRBJ1-5; 9 bases fit TRBD1. This CDR3 has 15 residues. In germline, CDR1 is DFQATT, CDR2 SNEGSKA (reference sequence). V lost 6 bases and J lost 3; bases outside the gene matches: 9. CDR3 in DNA: TGCAGTGCAACCTCCGGGACAGGGATCAATCAGCCCCAGCATTTT. It is translated as CSATSGTGINQPQHF.

This clonotype was observed many times. The gene calls are TRBV6-1 and TRBJ2-2; TRBD1 is a possible D gene (6 bases). The length of the CDR3 is 15 residues. The germline CDR1 and CDR2 sequences are MNHNS and SASEGT. Trimming took off 7 bases at V and 2 bases at J, with 14 bases between the two ends. The CDR3 region has the DNA TGTGCCAGCAAAACCCCGGGACAAAACACCGGGGAGCTGTTTTTT. This translates into CASKTPGQNTGELFF.

At least ten counts were recorded for this clonotype. The rearrangement links TRBV4-1 to TRBJ2-3; D may match TRBD1 or TRBD2 (5 bases each). The CDR3 totals 15 residues. V dropped 2 bases and J dropped 4 bases, with 13 bases sitting between them. In germline, CDR1 is MGHRA, CDR2 YSYEKL. CDR3 residues: CASSQRGSLADTQYF. CDR3 sequence (DNA): TGCGCCAGCAGCCAACGGGGCTCCTTGGCAGATACGCAGTATTTT.

This clonotype was counted between two and nine times. J is TRBJ2-3 and V is TRBV20-1; TRBD1 matches 9 bases. Per germline, CDR1 DFQATT and CDR2 SNEGSKA (reference sequence). CDR3 size: 15 residues. V was clipped by 5 bases and J by 3 bases; unmatched bases: 9. CDR3 coding DNA: TGCAGTGCTCGGATACAGGGGGCGAGGACAGATACGCAGTATTTT. Translating gives CSARIQGARTDTQYF.

DNA of the CDR3: TGCGCCAGCAGCTCGACTAGCGGGGGGACCACAGATACGCAGTATTTT. Its translation: CASSSTSGGTTDTQYF. The chain couples TRBV10-2 to TRBJ2-3; 13 bases align to TRBD2. CDR3 size: 16 residues. Germline CDR1 is WSHSY and CDR2 is SAAADI. V lost 6 bases, J lost 2 bases, and 5 bases stayed unmatched.

In its sample, this clonotype was seen many times. The junction and the germline gene differ at one end; a read error may be behind it. The V call is TRBV5-1, the J call TRBJ2-3, with D perhaps matching TRBD1 (5 bases). The V gene's germline CDR1 is SGHRS and CDR2 YFSETQ. CDR3 length equals 15 residues. The CDR3 DNA reads as TGTGCCAGCAGCTTCTCCGTCAGGGTCACAGATACGCAGTATTTT. Translation gives CASSFSVRVTDTQYF.

Ten or more counts support this clonotype. V gene TRBV11-2 combines with J gene TRBJ2-1; 10 nucleotides agree with TRBD1. Germline V gene data show CDR1 as SGHAT and CDR2 as FQNNGV. Losses at the gene ends were 3 bases for V and 10 bases for J; bases not matched to a gene: 9. The CDR3 totals 15 residues. CDR3 bases: TGTGCCAGCAGCTTCTCCGGGACAGGGGAAATCGAGCAGTTCTTC. It specifies CASSFSGTGEIEQFF.

This clonotype came up many times. The chain employs TRBV6-1 and TRBJ2-7; the D gene could be TRBD1 or TRBD2 (6 bases each). The V gene's germline CDR1 is MNHNS and CDR2 SASEGT. CDR3 size: 15 residues. The V end lost 5 bases, the J end lost 0 bases, and 14 bases lay between the germline ends. CDR3 residues: CASSPGGLASYEQYF. The CDR3 DNA follows: TGTGCCAGCAGTCCTGGGGGGCTCGCCTCCTACGAGCAGTACTTC.